Shown below are 31 T cell receptor beta chains from a single sample sequenced in a study of a mutant IDH1 vaccine in newly diagnosed glioma. Their cognate antigens are unknown. Profiling relied on immunoSEQ multiplex PCR, and the TCRdb table lists in-frame clones only, not all of them. The sample holds over 50,000 clones, 60% to 85% seen once. Time point given: week 47, end of study. With topical imiquimod, each dose of the vaccine consisted of 300 ug of mutant IDH1 20-mer peptide. Sequencing used PBMCs, obtained from a glioma patient whose treatment included an IDH1 peptide vaccine. The source of these receptors is a woman aged 40 to 55 with glioma. Some clones in this sample may be carry-over from other donors' samples.

The V gene is TRBV6-5, the J gene TRBJ1-5; D perhaps matches TRBD1 (5 bases). CDR3 length equals 15 residues. Germline CDR1 is MNHEY and CDR2 is SVGAGI. V gave up 6 bases and J gave up 1 base, with 13 bases separating them. DNA for the CDR3: TGTGCCAGCAGCACGGGGTGGGGGAGCAATCAGCCCCAGCATTTT. It encodes CASSTGWGSNQPQHF.

The CDR3 coding sequence is TGTGCCAGCTCACCGGATCAGGGGGCCGCCGTGAACACCGGGGAGCTGTTTTTT. Its translation is CASSPDQGAAVNTGELFF. The chain joins TRBV18 to TRBJ2-2, with 8 positions matching TRBD1. CDR3 length: 18 amino acids. Looked up from germline, CDR1 is KGHSH and CDR2 is LQKENI. Germline trimming cut 3 bases from V and 1 base from J; bases unmatched to any gene: 10.

V gene TRBV5-4 combines with J gene TRBJ1-3, with a possible D match to TRBD1 (5 bases). Trimming took 3 bases from V and 4 from J, leaving 11 bases between them. CDR3 size: 14 residues. CDR1 SGHNT and CDR2 YYREEE come from the germline V gene (reference sequence). The CDR3 reads CASSSGTVGNTIYF. The CDR3 DNA reads as TGTGCCAGCAGCTCCGGGACTGTAGGAAACACCATATATTTT.

V is TRBV2 and J is TRBJ1-4; D is perhaps TRBD1 (5 bases). CDR1 and CDR2 from the germline V gene are SNHLY and FYNNEI. V was cut by 3 bases and J by 10 bases, with 21 bases left in between. There are 16 residues in the CDR3. CDR3 residues: CASSDLSGALRGKLFF. The CDR3, as DNA: TGTGCCAGCAGTGATTTGTCAGGCGCCCTGAGGGGAAAACTGTTTTTT.

This clone was seen only once. The CDR3 DNA reads as TGTGCCAGCAGCCGGACAGGGCTCTATGGCTACACCTTC. This codes for CASSRTGLYGYTF. The chain is built from TRBV5-5 and TRBJ1-2; 8 bases are a match to TRBD1. The CDR3 consists of 13 residues. Germline CDR1 SGHKS, CDR2 YYEKEE (reference sequence). With 4 bases clipped from V and 4 bases from J, the junction kept 3 bases outside the gene matches.

This clone showed up just a few times. The chain employs TRBV5-5 and TRBJ1-5; D remains unclear. V was shortened by 0 bases and J by 6 bases, with 1 base between the two germline ends. There are 11 residues in the CDR3. CDR1 SGHKS and CDR2 YYEKEE come from the germline V gene (reference sequence). CDR3 bases: TGTGCCAGCAGCTTGGTTCAGCCCCAGCATTTT. This gives the protein CASSLVQPQHF.

This clone was recorded a few times. The chain recombines TRBV5-1 with TRBJ1-1; D uncertain. The germline V and J ends were trimmed by 5 bases and 1 base, with 9 bases remaining between them. The CDR3 runs 13 residues. In germline, CDR1 is SGHRS, CDR2 YFSETQ. CDR3 coding DNA: TGCGCCAGCAGATCTACAGAGAACACTGAAGCTTTCTTT. As protein: CASRSTENTEAFF.

This clone is medium-sized (0.01 to 0.1%). V is TRBV29-1 and J is TRBJ1-2; the match to TRBD1 covers 10 bases. Per germline, CDR1 SQVTM and CDR2 ANQGSEA. V dropped 6 bases and J dropped 3; count of bases not matched to a gene: 10. The CDR3 spans 15 residues. The CDR3 DNA is TGCAGCGTAACCCCGGGACAGGGGCGTCACTATGGCTACACCTTC. This gives the protein CSVTPGQGRHYGYTF.

This clone occurred once. CDR3 DNA sequence: TGTGCCAGCAGTTTTAGTCAGGGCCTCTCAGAGGGCTACACCTTC. Translating it yields CASSFSQGLSEGYTF. This chain connects TRBV27 to TRBJ1-2; tentatively, D is TRBD1 (5 bases). Per germline, CDR1 MNHEY and CDR2 SMNVEV (reference sequence). The CDR3 spans 15 residues. Trimming removed 3 bases from V and 8 bases from J, with 19 bases in between.

The rearrangement links TRBV7-9 to TRBJ2-3; D is possibly TRBD2 (6 bases). Per the germline V gene, CDR1 is SEHNR and CDR2 is FQNEAQ (reference sequence). V gave up 8 bases and J gave up 2 bases, with 20 bases separating them. This CDR3 is 16 amino acids long. This chain's CDR3 is CASDLPGRVPTDTQYF. The CDR3 nucleotides read TGTGCCAGCGACCTACCCGGGAGAGTTCCCACAGATACGCAGTATTTT.

The CDR3 DNA is TGCGCCAGCAGCTTTTCTTCTAGCGGGGGCGTCTACAATGAGCAGTTCTTC. Encoded protein: CASSFSSSGGVYNEQFF. J is TRBJ2-1 and V is TRBV4-1; 10 bases fit TRBD2. J gave up 3 bases and V 5 bases, and 10 bases lay outside the gene matches. Germline V gene lookup returns CDR1 MGHRA and CDR2 YSYEKL. The CDR3 sequence is 17 residues long.

This sequence joins TRBV19 and TRBJ2-7; D call uncertain. Germline lookup yields CDR1 LNHDA and CDR2 SQIVND (reference sequence). The CDR3 length is 14 residues. Between the trimmed V and J ends, which lost 1 base and 2 bases, there was a span of 9 bases. The chain's CDR3 is CASSIVKGPYEQYF. The CDR3, as DNA: TGTGCCAGTAGTATAGTAAAAGGCCCCTACGAGCAGTACTTC. The full variable domain, rest sourced from reference TRBV19 and TRBJ2-7, is DGGITQSPKYLFRKEGQNVTLSCEQNLNHDAMYWYRQDPGQGLRLIYYSQIVNDFQKGDIAEGYSVSREKKESFPLTVTSAQKNPTAFYLCASSIVKGPYEQYFGPGTRLTVT.

V is TRBV18 and J is TRBJ1-5; TRBD1 matches at 9 bases. Unmatched junction bases numbered 7, after V lost 3 bases and J lost 7 bases. Per the germline V gene, CDR1 is KGHSH and CDR2 is LQKENI. This CDR3 contains 15 residues. Here the CDR3 reads CASSPSTGGGQPQHF. The CDR3 DNA reads TGTGCCAGCTCACCCTCAACAGGGGGCGGGCAGCCCCAGCATTTT.

V is TRBV2 and J is TRBJ1-1; D gene unclear. The germline CDR1 and CDR2 sequences are SNHLY and FYNNEI. V lost 8 bases and J lost 5, with 18 bases in between. CDR3 size: 14 residues. The CDR3 loop is CASPLEGGRTEAFF. The CDR3 DNA reads as TGTGCCAGCCCGTTGGAGGGTGGAAGGACTGAAGCTTTCTTT.

There are a few counts of this clone. One junction end does not reproduce the germline sequence, and a read error may be involved. In DNA, the CDR3 is TGTGGCTGGTCGTACGGAATAGGGGGGACTGAAGCTTTCTTT. Its protein is CGWSYGIGGTEAFF. The V call is TRBV30, the J call TRBJ1-1, with D perhaps matching TRBD1 (6 bases). The CDR3 loop spans 14 amino acids. The germline gives CDR1 GTSNPN, CDR2 SVGIG (reference sequence).

For this clone: This CDR3 is also generated by other DNA sequences in the sample. The chain has TRBV7-9 and TRBJ1-1; 8 nucleotides agree with TRBD1. The CDR3 sequence is 14 residues long. CDR1 is SEHNR, CDR2 FQNEAQ, per germline (reference sequence). The V segment lost 7 bases and the J segment 1 base; nucleotides outside the gene matches: 5. DNA of the CDR3: TGTGCCAGCAATCCCGGGACAGGGAACACTGAAGCTTTCTTT. This encodes CASNPGTGNTEAFF.

J is TRBJ1-2 and V is TRBV14; 7 nucleotides match TRBD1. V was clipped by 1 base and J by 4 bases; unmatched bases: 6. The CDR3 spans 15 residues. Germline V gene sequence: CDR1 SGHDN, CDR2 FVKESK. The CDR3 region has the DNA TGTGCCAGCAGCCAAGCAGGGGGGTCCCCCTATGGCTACACCTTC. Its translation: CASSQAGGSPYGYTF.

A word on this clone: Given the absence of the conserved phenylalanine or tryptophan at the CDR3 end, a read error is likely. V is TRBV30 and J is TRBJ1-2, with D hard to call. V lost 2 bases to trimming and J lost 3 bases, with 1 base between them. The CDR3 extends over 10 amino acids. CDR1 is GTSNPN, CDR2 SVGIG, per germline (reference sequence). CDR3 nucleotide sequence: TGTGCCTGGAGTCACTATGGCTACACCCTC. It specifies CAWSHYGYTL.

This rearrangement joins TRBV25-1 to TRBJ2-5; possible D gene TRBD2, 7 bases. Germline V lookup: CDR1 MGHDK, CDR2 SYGVNS. The CDR3 sequence is 14 residues long. The V end lost 3 bases, the J end lost 7 bases, and 15 bases lay between the germline ends. In nucleotides, the CDR3 is TGTGCCAGCAGTGATCAGGGGAGGGGCGTGACCCAGTACTTC. Its translation is CASSDQGRGVTQYF.

About this clone itself: Its ends do not fully match the called genes, so a read error is possible. This same CDR3 is encoded by further DNA sequences in the sample. The CDR3 spells CAWRGRGALSNQPQHF. As DNA, the CDR3 is TGTGCCTGGAGGGGCAGGGGCGCCCTTAGCAATCAGCCCCAACATTTT. V is TRBV30 and J is TRBJ1-5, with a tentative D call TRBD1 (6 bases). The germline V gene encodes CDR1 GTSNPN and CDR2 SVGIG (reference sequence). This CDR3 has 16 residues.

This clone was counted between two and nine times. The V and J genes are TRBV11-2 and TRBJ2-7, with D tentatively TRBD1 or TRBD2 (5 bases each). Looked up from germline, CDR1 is SGHAT and CDR2 is FQNNGV. V was shortened by 4 bases and J by 3 bases, with 10 bases between the two germline ends. The CDR3 is made up of 13 amino acids. CDR3 sequence: CASSSGADYEQYF. CDR3 sequence (DNA): TGTGCCAGCAGCTCCGGGGCTGACTACGAGCAGTACTTC. Full variable domain (rest looked up from reference TRBV11-2 and TRBJ2-7): EAGVAQSPRYKIIEKRQSVAFWCNPISGHATLYWYQQILGQGPKLLIQFQNNGVVDDSQLPKDRFSAERLKGVDSTLKIQPAKLEDSAVYLCASSSGADYEQYFGPGTRLTVT.

This clone was found many times. The chain combines TRBV6-1 with TRBJ1-1; D is undetermined. The CDR3 sequence is 14 residues long. V gave up 0 bases and J gave up 4 bases, with 9 bases separating them. CDR1 and CDR2 from the germline V gene are MNHNS and SASEGT. CDR3 protein: CASSEAPEGTEAFF. DNA of the CDR3: TGTGCCAGCAGTGAAGCTCCGGAAGGCACTGAAGCTTTCTTT.

The chain links TRBV30 to TRBJ2-2, with D perhaps matching TRBD1 (5 bases). The CDR3 sequence is 14 residues long. Between the trimmed V and J ends, which lost 3 bases and 0 bases, there was a span of 8 bases. Germline V CDR1 and CDR2: GTSNPN, SVGIG (reference sequence). CDR3 amino acids: CAWRSQANTGELFF. Written as DNA, the CDR3 is TGTGCCTGGAGGTCACAGGCGAACACCGGGGAGCTGTTTTTT.

By share, this clone counts as medium-sized. This sequence joins TRBV12-2 and TRBJ1-1; no DNA check was done on the table's D call, TRBD1. TRBV12-2 is tagged as a pseudogene. The CDR3 covers 15 residues. In DNA, the CDR3 is TGTGCAAGTCGCTCAAACAGGGGGCGCCCCGCTGAAGCTTTCTTT. It codes for CASRSNRGRPAEAFF.

The chain has TRBV19 and TRBJ1-2; D not certain. Trimming left V 2 bases short and J 2 bases short, with 9 bases between. Looked up from germline, CDR1 is LNHDA and CDR2 is SQIVND (reference sequence). The CDR3 has 14 residues. The CDR3 spells CASSISAANYGYTF. The CDR3 nucleotides read TGTGCCAGTAGTATATCGGCAGCGAACTATGGCTACACCTTC.

A few counts support this clone. The J gene is TRBJ1-2, the V gene TRBV2; D gene unclear. Trimming pared 0 bases from V and 6 bases from J, leaving 11 bases between. Germline CDR1 SNHLY, CDR2 FYNNEI. The CDR3 runs to 14 residues. CDR3 residues: CASSEARGVDGYTF. CDR3 nucleotide sequence: TGTGCCAGCAGTGAAGCGCGTGGGGTCGATGGCTACACCTTC.

The V gene is TRBV10-3, the J gene TRBJ1-6; 7 bases are a match to TRBD1. CDR3 size: 15 residues. With 2 bases clipped from V and 8 bases from J, the junction kept 6 bases outside the gene matches. The germline CDR1 and CDR2 sequences are ENHRY and SYGVKD. The CDR3 coding sequence is TGTGCCATCAGTGAGGCGGGACAGCCGTATTCACCCCTCCACTTT. This encodes CAISEAGQPYSPLHF.

The gene calls are TRBV7-2 and TRBJ2-7; 7 bases match TRBD1. Losses at the gene ends were 6 bases for V and 5 bases for J; bases not matched to a gene: 4. The CDR3 contains 12 residues. Germline V CDR1 and CDR2: SGHTA, FQGNSA. In DNA form, the CDR3 reads TGTGCCAGCAGTTACAGGGGCCACGAGCAGTACTTC. Protein product: CASSYRGHEQYF. The whole variable domain, filled in from reference TRBV7-2 and TRBJ2-7, reads GAGVSQSPSNKVTEKGKDVELRCDPISGHTALYWYRQSLGQGLEFLIYFQGNSAPDKSGLPSDRFSAERTGGSVSTLTIQRTQQEDSAVYLCASSYRGHEQYFGPGTRLTVT.

The chain recombines TRBV11-2 with TRBJ1-2; D remains ambiguous. CDR1 SGHAT and CDR2 FQNNGV come from the germline V gene. V lost 2 bases and J lost 6, with 16 bases in between. The CDR3 runs 15 residues. For the CDR3, the DNA is TGTGCCAGCAGCTTAAGCCCACGGGGAAGGAATGGCTACACCTTC. Translated, it gives CASSLSPRGRNGYTF.

This rearrangement joins TRBV13 to TRBJ2-7, with 8 nucleotides matching TRBD1. The CDR3 is 15 residues long. CDR1 PRHDT and CDR2 FYEKMQ come from the germline V gene (reference sequence). The trim removed 5 bases at V and 0 bases at J, leaving 6 bases unmatched. As DNA, the CDR3 is TGTGCCAGCAGCCCCCTAGGACAGGGCTCCTACGAGCAGTACTTC. Translating it yields CASSPLGQGSYEQYF.

This clone showed up just once. This chain's CDR3 is CASSEEVAGGLYEQYF. The CDR3 DNA reads TGTGCCAGCAGTGAAGAGGTAGCGGGGGGCCTTTACGAGCAGTACTTC. This chain joins TRBV6-1 and TRBJ2-7, with 10 nucleotides matching TRBD2. Germline assignment: CDR1 MNHNS and CDR2 SASEGT. CDR3 size: 16 residues. The trim removed 1 base at V and 4 bases at J, leaving 7 bases unmatched.